These T cell receptor beta chains were read from a single sample in a study of radiation and T cells in renal cell carcinoma. Clones were sequenced by immunoSEQ multiplex PCR, and TCRdb holds only the in-frame ones, with some missing. The table shows roughly 130,000 clones, with 80% to 90% occurring only once. The source material was blood, sampled from a patient whose treatment included radiotherapy and nephrectomy. The receptors come from a woman in her sixties or seventies with renal cell carcinoma. Each CDR3 is given with its conserved first and last residue. A D gene is named only where the DNA matches it firmly. Size tells how often a clone was seen (once, few, many) or the class of an expanded clone, and some rows leave it out.

abundance: NA; d_gene: NA; v_gene: TRBV6-5; j_gene: TRBJ1-3; CDR3aa: CASGAVMTGNTIYF; CDR3nt: TGTGCCAGCGGGGCAGTAATGACTGGAAACACCATATATTTT
abundance: NA; d_gene: NA; v_gene: TRBV7-9; j_gene: TRBJ1-2; CDR3aa: CASSPTGGYGYTF; CDR3nt: TGTGCCAGCAGCCCCACGGGTGGCTATGGCTACACCTTC
abundance: NA; d_gene: TRBD1; v_gene: TRBV29-1; j_gene: TRBJ1-5; CDR3aa: CSARDRGQPQHF; CDR3nt: TGCAGCGCTAGAGACAGGGGTCAGCCCCAGCATTTT
abundance: NA; d_gene: NA; v_gene: TRBV10-1; j_gene: TRBJ1-1; CDR3aa: CATTNDRNSEAFF; CDR3nt: TGCGCCACCACAAATGACAGGAACAGTGAAGCTTTCTTT
abundance: NA; d_gene: NA; v_gene: TRBV29-1; j_gene: TRBJ2-7; CDR3aa: CSVRSGTYEQYF; CDR3nt: TGCAGCGTCCGAAGTGGAACCTACGAGCAGTACTTC
abundance: NA; d_gene: NA; v_gene: TRBV27; j_gene: TRBJ1-5; CDR3aa: CASSLSGVYSNQPQHF; CDR3nt: TGTGCCAGCAGTTTATCGGGGGTTTATAGCAATCAGCCCCAGCATTTT
abundance: NA; d_gene: TRBD2; v_gene: TRBV5-6; j_gene: TRBJ2-3; CDR3aa: CASSSPSGRARTDTQYF; CDR3nt: TGTGCCAGCAGCTCGCCTAGCGGGAGGGCCCGCACAGATACGCAGTATTTT
abundance: once; d_gene: TRBD2; v_gene: TRBV7-2; j_gene: TRBJ2-2; CDR3aa: CASSLRLAANTGELFF; CDR3nt: TGTGCCAGCAGCTTACGACTAGCGGCGAACACCGGGGAGCTGTTTTTT
abundance: NA; d_gene: NA; v_gene: TRBV28; j_gene: TRBJ2-3; CDR3aa: CASSSPYTDTQYF; CDR3nt: TGTGCCAGCAGTTCCCCCTACACAGATACGCAGTATTTT
abundance: NA; d_gene: TRBD1; v_gene: TRBV7-6; j_gene: TRBJ1-1; CDR3aa: CASSLFSGQGAFF; CDR3nt: TGTGCCAGCAGCTTATTTTCTGGACAGGGGGCTTTCTTT
abundance: NA; d_gene: NA; v_gene: TRBV10-3; j_gene: TRBJ1-4; CDR3aa: CAISEGISAGEKLFF; CDR3nt: TGTGCCATCAGTGAAGGAATTTCCGCCGGAGAAAAACTGTTTTTT
abundance: once; d_gene: NA; v_gene: TRBV7-9; j_gene: TRBJ2-1; CDR3aa: CASRLGGGDYNEQFF; CDR3nt: TGTGCCAGCAGACTCGGAGGGGGGGATTACAATGAGCAGTTCTTC
abundance: NA; d_gene: TRBD1; v_gene: TRBV7-2; j_gene: TRBJ1-1; CDR3aa: CASSFPVKTGANTEAFF; CDR3nt: TGTGCCAGCAGCTTCCCGGTGAAGACAGGGGCGAACACTGAAGCTTTCTTT
abundance: NA; d_gene: NA; v_gene: TRBV7-2; j_gene: TRBJ2-5; CDR3aa: CASSSHQRQQETQYF; CDR3nt: TGTGCCAGCAGCTCCCATCAGCGACAACAAGAGACCCAGTACTTC
abundance: NA; d_gene: TRBD1; v_gene: TRBV28; j_gene: TRBJ2-7; CDR3aa: CASSYRGLPQQYF; CDR3nt: TGTGCCAGCAGTTACAGGGGGCTCCCCCAGCAGTACTTC
abundance: NA; d_gene: TRBD1; v_gene: TRBV6-5; j_gene: TRBJ1-2; CDR3aa: CASSYSLGGGGNGYTF; CDR3nt: TGTGCCAGCAGTTACTCGTTAGGAGGGGGCGGGAATGGCTACACCTTC
abundance: NA; d_gene: NA; v_gene: TRBV5-1; j_gene: TRBJ2-7; CDR3aa: CASLLRQAHYEQYF; CDR3nt: TGCGCCAGCCTGTTGCGCCAGGCCCACTACGAGCAGTACTTC
abundance: NA; d_gene: NA; v_gene: TRBV27; j_gene: TRBJ1-1; CDR3aa: CASRGRAEAFF; CDR3nt: TGTGCCAGCAGGGGAAGGGCTGAAGCTTTCTTT
abundance: NA; d_gene: NA; v_gene: TRBV29-1; j_gene: TRBJ1-2; CDR3aa: CSVNRDSYGYTF; CDR3nt: TGCAGCGTCAACAGGGACTCCTATGGCTACACCTTC
abundance: NA; d_gene: TRBD1; v_gene: TRBV18; j_gene: TRBJ2-5; CDR3aa: CASSLTRGTEIETQYF; CDR3nt: TGTGCCAGCTCACTTACAAGAGGGACAGAAATTGAGACCCAGTACTTC
abundance: NA; d_gene: NA; v_gene: TRBV5-4; j_gene: TRBJ1-1; CDR3aa: CASSLGQVNTEAFF; CDR3nt: TGTGCCAGCAGCTTGGGACAGGTGAACACTGAAGCTTTCTTT
abundance: NA; d_gene: NA; v_gene: TRBV6-5; j_gene: TRBJ1-2; CDR3aa: CASSRGPGGYGYTF; CDR3nt: TGTGCCAGCAGTCGGGGCCCCGGGGGTTATGGCTACACCTTC
abundance: NA; d_gene: TRBD1; v_gene: TRBV5-4; j_gene: TRBJ2-7; CDR3aa: CASSLEGDRGNEQYF; CDR3nt: TGTGCCAGCAGCTTGGAGGGGGACAGGGGAAACGAGCAGTACTTC
abundance: NA; d_gene: NA; v_gene: TRBV6-5; j_gene: TRBJ1-1; CDR3aa: CASSQGGNTEAFF; CDR3nt: TGTGCCAGCAGTCAGGGAGGGAATACTGAAGCTTTCTTT
abundance: NA; d_gene: NA; v_gene: TRBV5-4; j_gene: TRBJ1-5; CDR3aa: CASSLQGSNQPQHF; CDR3nt: TGTGCCAGCAGCCTACAGGGAAGCAATCAGCCCCAGCATTTT
abundance: NA; d_gene: TRBD2; v_gene: TRBV5-6; j_gene: TRBJ2-1; CDR3aa: CASSYSGSRNEQFF; CDR3nt: TGTGCCAGCAGCTATAGCGGGAGCAGGAATGAGCAGTTCTTC
abundance: NA; d_gene: NA; v_gene: TRBV19; j_gene: TRBJ1-1; CDR3aa: CASSNPLGGAPNTEAFF; CDR3nt: TGTGCCAGTAGTAATCCCTTGGGAGGGGCTCCGAACACTGAAGCTTTCTTT
abundance: NA; d_gene: NA; v_gene: TRBV11-2; j_gene: TRBJ1-1; CDR3aa: CASSPGRTMNTEAFF; CDR3nt: TGTGCCAGCAGCCCCGGGCGAACCATGAACACTGAAGCTTTCTTT
abundance: NA; d_gene: NA; v_gene: TRBV6-5; j_gene: TRBJ1-2; CDR3aa: CASSYLSGNGYTF; CDR3nt: TGTGCCAGCAGTTACTTGTCAGGGAATGGCTACACCTTC
abundance: NA; d_gene: NA; v_gene: TRBV18; j_gene: TRBJ1-5; CDR3aa: CASSPGQGGQPQHF; CDR3nt: TGTGCCAGCTCACCTGGGCAGGGCGGACAGCCCCAGCATTTT
abundance: NA; d_gene: NA; v_gene: TRBV19; j_gene: TRBJ2-2; CDR3aa: CASSPSPNTGELFF; CDR3nt: TGTGCCAGTAGTCCTAGTCCCAACACCGGGGAGCTGTTTTTT
abundance: NA; d_gene: TRBD1; v_gene: TRBV7-8; j_gene: TRBJ1-4; CDR3aa: CASSLNTGGVTNEKLFF; CDR3nt: TGTGCCAGCAGCTTAAACACAGGGGGGGTTACTAATGAAAAACTGTTTTTT
abundance: NA; d_gene: TRBD2; v_gene: TRBV10-3; j_gene: TRBJ2-2; CDR3aa: CAIKGSGSGELFF; CDR3nt: TGTGCCATCAAGGGTAGCGGGAGCGGGGAGCTGTTTTTT
abundance: NA; d_gene: TRBD1; v_gene: TRBV11-3; j_gene: TRBJ2-7; CDR3aa: CASSQQGFDEQYF; CDR3nt: TGTGCCAGCAGTCAACAGGGGTTCGACGAGCAGTACTTC
abundance: NA; d_gene: NA; v_gene: TRBV4-2; j_gene: TRBJ2-2; CDR3aa: CASTSDPANTGELFF; CDR3nt: TGTGCCAGCACTTCCGACCCCGCGAACACCGGGGAGCTGTTTTTT
abundance: NA; d_gene: NA; v_gene: TRBV4-2; j_gene: TRBJ1-5; CDR3aa: CASSQDSLGSGQPQHF; CDR3nt: TGTGCCAGCAGCCAAGACTCACTAGGGAGCGGTCAGCCCCAGCATTTT
abundance: NA; d_gene: TRBD2; v_gene: TRBV19; j_gene: TRBJ2-7; CDR3aa: CASSPTPAGGVYEQYF; CDR3nt: TGTGCCAGTAGTCCCACCCCCGCGGGAGGAGTCTACGAGCAGTACTTC
abundance: NA; d_gene: TRBD2; v_gene: TRBV5-1; j_gene: TRBJ2-5; CDR3aa: CASSLGASGGGGTQYF; CDR3nt: TGCGCCAGCAGCTTGGGGGCTAGCGGAGGAGGAGGGACCCAGTACTTC
abundance: NA; d_gene: NA; v_gene: TRBV9; j_gene: TRBJ2-1; CDR3aa: CASSVAPGPSYNEQFF; CDR3nt: TGTGCCAGCAGCGTAGCCCCGGGTCCGTCCTACAATGAGCAGTTCTTC
abundance: once; d_gene: NA; v_gene: TRBV5-1; j_gene: TRBJ2-5; CDR3aa: CASSPGTFNMETQYF; CDR3nt: TGCGCCAGCAGCCCCGGGACTTTCAACATGGAGACCCAGTACTTC
abundance: NA; d_gene: TRBD1; v_gene: TRBV7-9; j_gene: TRBJ2-7; CDR3aa: CASSSTGSTYEQYF; CDR3nt: TGTGCCAGCAGCTCGACAGGGAGCACCTACGAGCAGTACTTC
abundance: NA; d_gene: NA; v_gene: TRBV9; j_gene: TRBJ2-2; CDR3aa: CASSDKTGQTGELFF; CDR3nt: TGTGCCAGCAGCGATAAAACAGGACAGACCGGGGAGCTGTTTTTT
abundance: once; d_gene: TRBD1; v_gene: TRBV7-7; j_gene: TRBJ1-4; CDR3aa: CASSLSRGYNEKLFF; CDR3nt: TGTGCTAGCAGCCTCTCCAGGGGGTATAATGAAAAACTGTTTTTT
abundance: NA; d_gene: NA; v_gene: TRBV7-3; j_gene: TRBJ1-2; CDR3aa: CASSPTANYGYTF; CDR3nt: TGTGCCAGCAGCCCGACAGCAAACTATGGCTACACCTTC
abundance: NA; d_gene: TRBD1; v_gene: TRBV2; j_gene: TRBJ1-3; CDR3aa: CASSVGQPSSGNTIYF; CDR3nt: TGTGCCAGCAGCGTGGGACAGCCCAGCTCTGGAAACACCATATATTTT
abundance: NA; d_gene: TRBD2; v_gene: TRBV10-3; j_gene: TRBJ2-3; CDR3aa: CAISESEDSPGLAGDLQYF; CDR3nt: TGTGCCATCAGTGAGAGCGAAGACTCTCCGGGACTAGCGGGGGACCTGCAGTATTTT
abundance: NA; d_gene: NA; v_gene: TRBV2; j_gene: TRBJ2-7; CDR3aa: CASSRGPTYEQYF; CDR3nt: TGTGCCAGCAGTAGGGGACCGACCTACGAGCAGTACTTC
abundance: NA; d_gene: NA; v_gene: TRBV10-3; j_gene: TRBJ2-7; CDR3aa: CATWGERDEQYF; CDR3nt: TGTGCCACCTGGGGGGAAAGGGACGAGCAGTACTTC
abundance: NA; d_gene: NA; v_gene: TRBV4-3; j_gene: TRBJ1-6; CDR3aa: CASSQDRLTPLHF; CDR3nt: TGCGCCAGCAGCCAAGATCGCCTGACACCCCTCCACTTT
abundance: few; d_gene: TRBD1; v_gene: TRBV9; j_gene: TRBJ1-5; CDR3aa: CASSGTGGNQPQHF; CDR3nt: TGTGCCAGCAGCGGGACAGGGGGCAATCAGCCCCAGCATTTT
abundance: NA; d_gene: NA; v_gene: TRBV28; j_gene: TRBJ1-6; CDR3aa: CASTLWRDEGSPLHF; CDR3nt: TGTGCCAGCACTCTATGGAGGGATGAAGGTTCACCCCTCCACTTT
abundance: NA; d_gene: NA; v_gene: TRBV7-9; j_gene: TRBJ2-1; CDR3aa: CAGLTGNEQFF; CDR3nt: TGTGCCGGCCTCACTGGGAATGAGCAGTTCTTC
abundance: NA; d_gene: TRBD2; v_gene: TRBV28; j_gene: TRBJ2-5; CDR3aa: CASVGGSGRETQYF; CDR3nt: TGTGCCAGTGTCGGGGGGTCAGGCAGGGAGACCCAGTACTTC